This T cell receptor (beta chain) was identified in a study of blood T cells in healthy people across ages (dated by TCRdb to between 2014 and 2017). Turning to the overall study: In model experiments, roughly one uniquely barcoded TCR beta cDNA molecule per two T cells was captured by template switching. Two additional independent replicas of 1 million unique cDNA reads from the same blood draw were analyzed for two donors (one aged 18 to 30 and one aged 80 or older). To track age-related changes in TCR beta repertoire diversity, the study relied on deep sequencing normalized with unique cDNA molecular identifiers. The donors were divided into four age groups: young (average around 16 years), middle-aged (approximately 39), aged (about 60) and long-lived (around 87).

Note on this clonotype: It lacks a known antigen. No base qualities exist here, and no much larger clone lies one base off it.

Donors were 39 systemically healthy Caucasian individuals from Russia aged roughly 6 to 95 years. Around 10 milliliters of peripheral blood were collected from each donor into EDTA-treated Vacutainer tubes. Ficoll-Paque density-gradient centrifugation was used to isolate PBMCs, with at least 7 million per sample. Total RNA was extracted from PBMCs with Trizol reagent, with at least 6 micrograms obtained per sample. The percentages of naive CD45RAhigh/CD27high T cells were determined by flow cytometry on a PBMC aliquot from every donor. General conclusions and limits of the study: The long-lived group showed more naive CD4+ T cells, fewer expanded clones and increased TCR diversity than the aged group, suggesting age selection. The CMV infection status of donors was not known, potentially confounding age-related changes in expanded clonotypes. Estimates of total diversity based on one million sequenced T cells were regarded as lower bounds and as underestimates. A strong correlation was found between observed TCR beta diversity and the percentage of naive T cells measured by flow cytometry. Since profiling was done on bulk unsorted PBMCs, naive and antigen-experienced compartments could not be conclusively compared. As age increased, observed TCR beta diversity per million T cells dropped in a roughly linear way, and a significant reduction was already evident by age about 40.

Libraries were made using 5' RACE. Sequencer: Illumina HiSeq 2500. A second PCR of about 7 to 12 cycles was performed with a sample-barcoded 5' primer and a J-beta primer mix. A template-switch 5' adaptor carrying 12 random nucleotides introduced a unique molecular identifier onto each TCR beta cDNA molecule. Each sample yielded at least 3 million CDR3-containing paired-end reads. First-strand cDNA was synthesized from all RNA with the Mint cDNA synthesis kit, primed by a TRBC-specific oligonucleotide. All cDNA was treated with uracil-DNA glycosylase and then went through a first 18-cycle PCR with the universal primers M1SS and BC2_uni_R. The original pipeline was this. Normalization of each sample was performed by random selection of 1 million high-quality reads, each carrying a distinct molecular identifier. Instead of being binned into consensus sequences, reads with shared molecular identifiers were discarded. MiTCR, with a Q25 quality threshold and the strictest error-elimination algorithm, was used for CDR3 identification, clonotype clustering and error correction. A nonparametric unseen species model with Euler transformation was used to estimate a lower bound on total TCR beta diversity. TCRdb ran its own pipeline on the public reads, namely fastp trimming at Q25 and MiXCR clone calling, and kept in-frame beta chains. Rows are combined by CDR3 protein, so each entry shows the most common genes and DNA. TCRdb, rather than the study authors, made the V and J calls. The sample records about 840,000 distinct CDR3 sequences, almost 30% of which are singletons. The ten largest clonotypes hold 9.5% to 13% of the sample.

V is pruned by 3 bases and J by 0 bases, leaving 9 bases of the junction without a gene match. From the germline V gene, CDR1 is SGHVS and CDR2 is FQNEAQ. From the cysteine up to the phenylalanine, the CDR3 has a length of 18 residues. Only the CDR3 portion is preserved as DNA: 54 bases, with reading frame beginning at the first base. This same sample was also taken into another study, of T cells of mothers and their children. As described in the second report: Donors were nine systemically healthy Caucasian individuals: three mothers and their six children. cDNA synthesis used all of the extracted RNA, with approximately 1.4 ug of RNA in each 15 ul reaction. In the second PCR, the M1S primer introduced both the sample barcodes and 2-4 random nucleotides. Each mother yielded over 8 million TCR beta CDR3 reads and each child 3 million or so reads. In both related and unrelated pairs, thymic selection shapes the output of TCR recombination in a similar way, with inherited differences having only a minor effect. Related mother-child pairs always showed normalized repertoire overlap that was slightly higher than in unrelated mother-child pairs, though the difference was never significant. No persistent microchimeric T cell clones were detected, at a sensitivity of roughly 93 clones per million clonotypes. To look for features that set related mother-child pairs apart from unrelated individuals, the researchers ran deep NGS to compare the TCR beta repertoires of mothers and children. On average, the children were roughly 11 +/- 4 years old, while the mothers were approximately 40 +/- 4 years old. Libraries were sequenced on Illumina HiSeq 2000 with 100+100 nt paired-end reads after adapter ligation with NEBNext reagents. To avoid cross-contamination, the mother libraries and the child libraries were prepared a month apart and sequenced in separate runs. Between about 500,000 and 2,100,000 distinct TCR beta clonotypes were identified per donor. Naive TCR beta clonotypes were estimated from low-frequency clonotypes matched to each donor's FACS-determined naive share, without sorting.

The sample consisted of blood. The clonotype originates from a woman in her forties in good health. The chain joins TRBV7-8 to TRBJ2-3, with 10 junctional bases fitting TRBD1. Here the CDR3 is given as CASSFPGTGDFSTDTQYF. The DNA reads as follows: TGTGCCAGCAGCTTTCCCGGGACAGGGGATTTTAGCACAGATACGCAGTATTTT.